A selection of T cell receptor beta chains follows, all from one sample in a study of T-cell memory formation after mild COVID-19. TCRdb re-called the 5' RACE reads through MiXCR, storing one row per CDR3 protein. The sample has just over 60,000 distinct CDR3 sequences; roughly 9.9% are singletons. The sample comprised PBMCs or a T cell subset sorted from them (not recorded which). All receptors come from a man aged 18 to 29 who had mild COVID-19 (a few samples of this study predate the infection). Cell type and time point are not known. CDR3s include the opening cysteine and the closing phenylalanine or tryptophan. A D gene is named only where the DNA matches it firmly. Only some rows state a clone size, as once, few, many or a class for expanded clones.

abundance	d_gene	j_gene	v_gene	CDR3nt	CDR3aa
few	TRBD1	TRBJ1-2	TRBV3-1	TGTGCCAGCAGCCTTCGGGACAGGGGGGAAGGCTACACCTTC	CASSLRDRGEGYTF
.	.	TRBJ2-7	TRBV2	TGTGCCAGCAGTGAGGGAAGCTACGAGCAGTACTTC	CASSEGSYEQYF
many	.	TRBJ1-4	TRBV10-3	TGTGCCATCAGTGAGTCGGAGGATGAAAAACTGTTTTTT	CAISESEDEKLFF
many	TRBD2	TRBJ2-5	TRBV5-1	TGCGCCAGCAGTAAAGAGCGGGGAGAGACCCAGTACTTC	CASSKERGETQYF
many	TRBD2	TRBJ2-2	TRBV20-1	TGCAGTGCTAGAGATGGGGTTAGCGGGGGGAACACCGGGGAGCTGTTTTTT	CSARDGVSGGNTGELFF
many	.	TRBJ2-7	TRBV20-1	TGCAGTGCTAGAGAGGGGGCCCTAGGGCAGTACTTC	CSAREGALGQYF
few	.	TRBJ1-6	TRBV7-2	TGTGCCAGCAGTATAACCGGGACGGGTAATTCACCCCTCCACTTT	CASSITGTGNSPLHF
few	.	TRBJ1-1	TRBV5-1	TGCGCCAGCAGCTCGGGGGCGGGGAGCACTGAAGCTTTCTTT	CASSSGAGSTEAFF
many	.	TRBJ2-7	TRBV4-3	TGCGCCAGCAGCCAAGTTCTCGGAGGGGTTAGAGAACAGTACTTC	CASSQVLGGVREQYF
medium-sized	.	TRBJ2-1	TRBV4-3	TGCGCCAGCAGCCAAGGGCGGGCACGTGAGCAGTTCTTC	CASSQGRAREQFF
.	.	TRBJ2-5	TRBV20-1	TGCAGTGCTAGAGACCTCCGGGGTTTAGAGACCCAGTACTTC	CSARDLRGLETQYF
.	.	TRBJ2-6	TRBV5-1	TGCGCCAGCAGCTTGCCTGGGGGATCTGGGGCCAACGTCCTGACTTTC	CASSLPGGSGANVLTF
.	TRBD1	TRBJ2-7	TRBV5-1	TGCGCCAGCAGCCAGGACAGGTTCTACGAGCAGTACTTC	CASSQDRFYEQYF
few	.	TRBJ2-5	TRBV5-1	TGCGCCAGCAGCTTGGAAGGACATCCTCTGGGGCAAGAGACCCAGTACTTC	CASSLEGHPLGQETQYF
few	.	TRBJ2-3	TRBV5-1	TGCGCCAGCAGCTCCCCCCCAGATACGCAGTATTTT	CASSSPPDTQYF
many	.	TRBJ2-5	TRBV20-1	TGCAGTGCCCCGTGGGGAGAGACCCAGTACTTC	CSAPWGETQYF
.	.	TRBJ2-5	TRBV12-3/TRBV12-4	TGTGCGTCGGCCCTCGACCGGGAGACCCAGTACTTC	CASALDRETQYF